A single sample is the source of the 25 T cell receptor beta chains below, sequenced in a study of blood T cell repertoires in COVID-19. Some clones are missing from TCRdb's copy, which holds only in-frame ones; the method was immunoSEQ multiplex PCR. The table records around 120,000 clones, about nine tenths of them present only once. Sequencing was performed on peripheral blood. The receptors stem from a human donor with active COVID-19. The donor label of this sample is uncertain.

This clone was seen a single time. The chain combines TRBV6-1 with TRBJ2-5, with 8 bases aligning to TRBD1. V lost 3 bases to trimming and J lost 0 bases; unmatched junction nucleotides: 3. The CDR3 has 15 residues. In germline, CDR1 is MNHNS, CDR2 SASEGT. CDR3 amino acids: CASSDYRGYQETQYF. DNA of the CDR3: TGTGCCAGCAGTGATTACAGGGGGTACCAAGAGACCCAGTACTTC.

This clone was seen only a few times. J is TRBJ2-2 and V is TRBV7-2; possible D gene TRBD1, 6 bases. The CDR3 is 15 residues long. The V gene's germline CDR1 is SGHTA and CDR2 FQGNSA. Trimming cost V 3 bases and J 5 bases, with 13 bases left between them. Written as DNA, the CDR3 is TGTGCCAGCAGCTTCTGGCAGGGGAATACCGGGGAGCTGTTTTTT. Its protein is CASSFWQGNTGELFF.

V usage is TRBV9 and J usage is TRBJ2-7; 9 bases map to TRBD1. Trimming removed 3 bases from V and 6 bases from J; junction bases left unmatched: 4. The CDR3 totals 13 residues. Germline-derived CDR1 and CDR2 are SGDLS and YYNGEE. CDR3 bases: TGTGCCAGCAGCGGGGCGACAGGGGGCGAGCAGTACTTC. Translation gives CASSGATGGEQYF. Together with reference TRBV9 and TRBJ2-7, the CDR3 gives the full variable domain: DSGVTQTPKHLITATGQRVTLRCSPRSGDLSVYWYQQSLDQGLQFLIQYYNGEERAKGNILERFSAQQFPDLHSELNLSSLELGDSALYFCASSGATGGEQYFGPGTRLTVT.

The V gene is TRBV4-3, the J gene TRBJ2-7, with TRBD2 identical over 11 bases. The CDR3 has 19 residues. Germline V gene data show CDR1 as LGHNA and CDR2 as YSLEER. The trim removed 0 bases at V and 2 bases at J, leaving 12 bases unmatched. The CDR3 reads CASSQDLISGGDLTYEQYF. The CDR3 DNA follows: TGCGCCAGCAGCCAAGATCTAATTAGCGGGGGGGATCTAACCTACGAGCAGTACTTC.

The chain recombines TRBV7-8 with TRBJ1-5; no firm D call. Per the germline V gene, CDR1 is SGHVS and CDR2 is FQNEAQ. The CDR3 is 16 residues long. Trimming left V 0 bases short and J 5 bases short, with 14 bases between. CDR3 in amino acids: CASSLAFINRYQPQHF. In DNA form, the CDR3 reads TGTGCCAGCAGCTTAGCGTTTATTAACAGATATCAGCCCCAGCATTTT.

V usage is TRBV28 and J usage is TRBJ2-6, with 8 bases lining up with TRBD1. J lost 1 base, V lost 8 bases, and 7 bases had no gene match. The germline gives CDR1 MDHEN, CDR2 SYDVKM. The CDR3 runs to 16 residues. This chain's CDR3 is CASGGQALSGANVLTF. The CDR3 DNA follows: TGTGCCAGCGGGGGACAGGCTTTATCTGGGGCCAACGTCCTGACTTTC.

The chain joins TRBV30 to TRBJ2-7; the D gene is possibly TRBD1 (6 bases). The germline CDR1 and CDR2 sequences are GTSNPN and SVGIG (reference sequence). Trimming shortened V by 3 bases and J by 6 bases, and 15 bases separated the two germline ends. The CDR3 spans 13 residues. CDR3 amino acids: CAWRGAPPREQYF. Here the CDR3 DNA reads TGTGCCTGGAGGGGGGCCCCGCCCCGCGAGCAGTACTTC.

The table lists this clone with a count of one. The chain has TRBV4-3 and TRBJ2-1, with 13 bases aligning to TRBD2. In germline, CDR1 is LGHNA, CDR2 YSLEER. The CDR3 sequence is 15 residues long. V shed 3 bases, J shed 7 bases, and the junction held 3 bases outside the gene matches. CDR3 amino acids: CASSHGLAGENEQFF. As DNA, the CDR3 is TGCGCCAGCAGCCACGGACTAGCGGGGGAAAATGAGCAGTTCTTC.

J is TRBJ2-3 and V is TRBV2, with 7 bases identical to TRBD1. V shed 4 bases, J shed 5 bases, and the junction held 9 bases outside the gene matches. The V gene's germline CDR1 is SNHLY and CDR2 FYNNEI. This CDR3 contains 15 residues. CDR3 protein: CASSGQGRSRDTQYF. CDR3 coding DNA: TGTGCCAGCAGTGGACAGGGAAGATCGAGAGATACGCAGTATTTT. The entire variable domain, with the rest obtained from reference TRBV2 and TRBJ2-3, is as follows: EPEVTQTPSHQVTQMGQEVILRCVPISNHLYFYWYRQILGQKVEFLVSFYNNEISEKSEIFDDQFSVERPDGSNFTLKIRSTKLEDSAMYFCASSGQGRSRDTQYFGPGTRLTVL.

The chain couples TRBV10-3 to TRBJ2-7; 8 nucleotides agree with TRBD1. V lost 3 bases, J lost 0 bases, and 10 bases stayed unmatched. The CDR3 runs to 17 residues. Germline values: CDR1 ENHRY, CDR2 SYGVKD. The CDR3 DNA follows: TGTGCCATCAGTGAACAGGCAGGGGGCAAGAGCTCCTACGAGCAGTACTTC. It translates to CAISEQAGGKSSYEQYF.

The chain has TRBV7-2 and TRBJ2-1; 8 bases are shared with TRBD2. The CDR3 is made up of 14 amino acids. Unmatched junction bases numbered 3, after V lost 3 bases and J lost 5 bases. Germline CDR1 SGHTA, CDR2 FQGNSA. CDR3: CASSFGLANNEQFF. CDR3 coding DNA: TGTGCCAGCAGCTTTGGACTAGCAAACAATGAGCAGTTCTTC. The full variable domain, with the rest looked up from reference TRBV7-2 and TRBJ2-1, is GAGVSQSPSNKVTEKGKDVELRCDPISGHTALYWYRQSLGQGLEFLIYFQGNSAPDKSGLPSDRFSAERTGGSVSTLTIQRTQQEDSAVYLCASSFGLANNEQFFGPGTRLTVL.

This chain links TRBV9 with TRBJ2-1; 7 bases map to TRBD1. CDR3 length equals 15 residues. The trim removed 1 base at V and 9 bases at J, leaving 10 bases unmatched. Germline CDR1 SGDLS, CDR2 YYNGEE. CDR3 DNA: TGTGCCAGCAGCGTACAAACAGGGGCCCCAGGTGAGCAGTTCTTC. This codes for CASSVQTGAPGEQFF.

This chain joins TRBV7-9 and TRBJ2-5; tentatively, D is TRBD1 (5 bases). The CDR3 length is 14 residues. Germline V gives CDR1 SEHNR, CDR2 FQNEAQ (reference sequence). The germline V and J ends were trimmed by 1 base and 4 bases, with 10 bases remaining between them. CDR3 loop: CASSLVQGAETQYF. The CDR3 DNA reads as TGTGCCAGCAGCTTAGTTCAGGGTGCAGAGACCCAGTACTTC.

V is TRBV7-2 and J is TRBJ2-5, with D perhaps matching TRBD2 (6 bases). Germline-derived CDR1 and CDR2 are SGHTA and FQGNSA. This CDR3 comprises 14 residues. The ends were cut back, 5 bases at V and 1 base at J, with 11 bases in the middle. Here the CDR3 reads CASSAGLPQETQYF. In DNA, the CDR3 is TGTGCCAGCAGCGCCGGACTACCCCAAGAGACCCAGTACTTC.

CDR3 amino acids: CATSRVDIGATSTDTQYF. In DNA, the CDR3 is TGTGCCACCAGCAGAGTCGACATAGGGGCCACTAGCACAGATACGCAGTATTTT. The chain couples TRBV15 to TRBJ2-3; TRBD1 might be the D (5 bases). Trimming stripped 1 base from V and 0 bases from J, with 17 bases between. Per the germline V gene, CDR1 is LNHNV and CDR2 is YYDKDF (reference sequence). The CDR3 runs 18 residues.

The chain links TRBV4-3 to TRBJ2-1, with 11 nucleotides matching TRBD2. Germline V gives CDR1 LGHNA, CDR2 YSLEER. The CDR3 totals 16 residues. V shed 2 bases and J 4 bases; nucleotides not matched to a gene: 4. The CDR3 DNA reads TGCGCCAGCAGCCAACTTAGCGGGGGGGGATACAATGAGCAGTTCTTC. Translation gives CASSQLSGGGYNEQFF.

V usage is TRBV6-1 and J usage is TRBJ1-4; 7 bases are shared with TRBD1. The CDR3 covers 17 residues. Per the germline V gene, CDR1 is MNHNS and CDR2 is SASEGT. Trimming removed 3 bases from V and 6 bases from J; junction bases left unmatched: 13. The CDR3 DNA reads as TGTGCCAGCAGTGAGGTCGAGAGGGGGCGAGGAGATGAAAAACTGTTTTTT. Protein sequence: CASSEVERGRGDEKLFF.

The chain is built from TRBV28 and TRBJ2-1; possible D gene TRBD1, 6 bases. V dropped 4 bases and J dropped 15 bases, with 16 bases sitting between them. The CDR3 extends over 12 amino acids. Germline V lookup: CDR1 MDHEN, CDR2 SYDVKM. CDR3 bases: TGTGCCAGCAGTTCGAAGCCACAGGGTCGGTTCTTC. Translating it yields CASSSKPQGRFF.

The chain joins TRBV29-1 to TRBJ2-1; 16 bases are shared with TRBD2. Germline V gene data show CDR1 as SQVTM and CDR2 as ANQGSEA. The trim removed 6 bases at V and 8 bases at J, leaving 7 bases unmatched. The CDR3 has 15 residues. The CDR3 is CSVGTSGGASDEQFF. DNA of the CDR3: TGCAGCGTGGGGACTAGCGGGGGGGCCTCAGATGAGCAGTTCTTC.

There are a few counts of this clone. The chain is built from TRBV2 and TRBJ2-2, with D perhaps TRBD1 (6 bases). CDR1 is SNHLY, CDR2 FYNNEI, per germline. Deletions cut 7 bases from V and 2 bases from J, with 11 bases between. The CDR3 totals 14 residues. CDR3 sequence reads: CASKGTLNTGELFF. CDR3 in DNA: TGTGCCAGCAAGGGGACACTAAACACCGGGGAGCTGTTTTTT.

This clone was seen more than once but under ten times. The CDR3 DNA follows: TGTGCCAGCACTGAGGGACTAGCGGGGAGCTCCTACAATGAGCAGTTCTTC. Its translation: CASTEGLAGSSYNEQFF. The chain combines TRBV9 with TRBJ2-1; 13 nucleotides align to TRBD2. The ends lost 6 bases at V and 0 bases at J; junction bases unmatched: 6. CDR1 and CDR2 (germline): SGDLS, YYNGEE. CDR3 length equals 17 residues.

The rearrangement joins TRBV4-3 to TRBJ2-2; D gene unclear. Germline CDR1 and CDR2: LGHNA and YSLEER. The CDR3 extends over 16 amino acids. V was trimmed by 0 bases and J by 0 bases, leaving 8 bases between them. CDR3 region: CASSQDYWPNTGELFF. For the CDR3, the DNA is TGCGCCAGCAGCCAAGATTATTGGCCGAACACCGGGGAGCTGTTTTTT.

The chain has TRBV18 and TRBJ2-3, with a tentative D call TRBD1 (7 bases). This CDR3 has 16 amino acids. Trimming removed 1 base at V and 1 base at J, with 12 bases between. Per germline, CDR1 KGHSH and CDR2 LQKENI. CDR3 coding DNA: TGTGCCAGCTCACCACAGGGGGCTAGCGGCACAGATACGCAGTATTTT. Amino acids: CASSPQGASGTDTQYF.

This rearrangement joins TRBV10-3 to TRBJ2-1; 11 nucleotides align to TRBD1. The V gene end was trimmed by 7 bases and the J gene end by 9 bases; junction bases not matched to a gene: 5. CDR3 length: 13 amino acids. In germline, CDR1 is ENHRY, CDR2 SYGVKD. As DNA, the CDR3 is TGTGCCATCAAGGGACAGGGGGTTGGTGAGCAGTTCTTC. Its protein product is CAIKGQGVGEQFF.

This sequence joins TRBV18 and TRBJ1-2; D is perhaps TRBD1 (6 bases). V lost 2 bases and J 8 bases, leaving 21 bases between the germline ends. Looked up from germline, CDR1 is KGHSH and CDR2 is LQKENI. CDR3 length equals 16 residues. The CDR3 DNA reads as TGTGCCAGCTCACCAGGGAACCAGCTACAGGGCAAGGGCTACACCTTC. It yields the protein CASSPGNQLQGKGYTF.